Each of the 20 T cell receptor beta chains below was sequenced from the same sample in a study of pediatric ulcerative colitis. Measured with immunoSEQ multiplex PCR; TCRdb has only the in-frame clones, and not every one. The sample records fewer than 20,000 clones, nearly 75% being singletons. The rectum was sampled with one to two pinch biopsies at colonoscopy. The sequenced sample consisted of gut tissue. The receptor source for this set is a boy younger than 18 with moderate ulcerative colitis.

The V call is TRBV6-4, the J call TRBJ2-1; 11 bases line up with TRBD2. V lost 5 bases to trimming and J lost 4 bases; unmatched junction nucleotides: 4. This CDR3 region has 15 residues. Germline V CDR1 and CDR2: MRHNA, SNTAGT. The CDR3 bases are TGTGCCAGCAGTAGGACTAGCGGGTTTTACAATGAGCAGTTCTTC. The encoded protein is CASSRTSGFYNEQFF.

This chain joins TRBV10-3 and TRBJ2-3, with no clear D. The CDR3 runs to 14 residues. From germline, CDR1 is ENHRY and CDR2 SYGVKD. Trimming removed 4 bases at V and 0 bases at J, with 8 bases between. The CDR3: CAISGWPSTDTQYF. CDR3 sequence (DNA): TGTGCCATCAGTGGGTGGCCCAGCACAGATACGCAGTATTTT.

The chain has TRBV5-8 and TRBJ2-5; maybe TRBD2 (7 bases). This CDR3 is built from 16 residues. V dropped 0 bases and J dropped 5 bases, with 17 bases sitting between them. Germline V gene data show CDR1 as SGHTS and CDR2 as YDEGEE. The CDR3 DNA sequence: TGTGCCAGCAGCTTGGCCGTACGGGGGGCGGAGGAGACCCAGTACTTC. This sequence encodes CASSLAVRGAEETQYF.

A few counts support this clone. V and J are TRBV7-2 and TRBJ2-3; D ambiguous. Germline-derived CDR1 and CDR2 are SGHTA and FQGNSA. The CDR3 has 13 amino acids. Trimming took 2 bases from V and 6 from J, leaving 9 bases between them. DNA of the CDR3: TGTGCCAGCAGCTTAACAGTCTCGGATACGCAGTATTTT. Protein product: CASSLTVSDTQYF.

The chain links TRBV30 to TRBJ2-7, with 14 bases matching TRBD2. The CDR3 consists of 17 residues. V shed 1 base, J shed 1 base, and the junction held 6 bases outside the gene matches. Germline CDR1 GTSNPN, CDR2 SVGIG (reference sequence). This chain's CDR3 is CAWSEPGLAGESYEQYF. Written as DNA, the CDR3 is TGTGCCTGGAGTGAACCGGGACTAGCGGGAGAGTCCTACGAGCAGTACTTC.

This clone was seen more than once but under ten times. CDR3 region: CAISEQRGEQFF. The CDR3 DNA follows: TGTGCCATCAGTGAGCAAAGGGGAGAGCAGTTCTTC. V is TRBV10-3 and J is TRBJ2-1; D might be TRBD1 (5 bases). The CDR3 totals 12 residues. Germline-derived CDR1 and CDR2 are ENHRY and SYGVKD. Trimming removed 2 bases at V and 10 bases at J, with 9 bases between.

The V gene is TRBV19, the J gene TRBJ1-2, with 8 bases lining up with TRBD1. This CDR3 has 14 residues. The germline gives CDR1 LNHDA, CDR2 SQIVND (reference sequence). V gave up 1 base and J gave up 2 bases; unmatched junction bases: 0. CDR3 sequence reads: CASSIGTGNYGYTF. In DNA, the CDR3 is TGTGCCAGTAGTATAGGGACAGGGAACTATGGCTACACCTTC. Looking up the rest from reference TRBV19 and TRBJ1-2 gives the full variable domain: DGGITQSPKYLFRKEGQNVTLSCEQNLNHDAMYWYRQDPGQGLRLIYYSQIVNDFQKGDIAEGYSVSREKKESFPLTVTSAQKNPTAFYLCASSIGTGNYGYTFGSGTRLTVV.

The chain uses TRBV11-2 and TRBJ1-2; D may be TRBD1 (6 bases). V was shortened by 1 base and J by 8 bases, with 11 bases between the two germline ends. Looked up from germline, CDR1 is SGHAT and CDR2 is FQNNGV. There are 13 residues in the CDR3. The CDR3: CASSLGAGVGYTF. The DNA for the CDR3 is TGTGCCAGCAGCTTAGGCGCAGGGGTAGGCTACACCTTC.

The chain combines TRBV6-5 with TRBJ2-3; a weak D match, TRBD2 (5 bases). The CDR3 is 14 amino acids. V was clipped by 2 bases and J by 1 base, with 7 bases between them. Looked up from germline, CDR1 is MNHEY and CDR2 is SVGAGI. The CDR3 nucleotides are TGTGCCAGCAGTTACGACGGGGGCACAGATACGCAGTATTTT. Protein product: CASSYDGGTDTQYF.

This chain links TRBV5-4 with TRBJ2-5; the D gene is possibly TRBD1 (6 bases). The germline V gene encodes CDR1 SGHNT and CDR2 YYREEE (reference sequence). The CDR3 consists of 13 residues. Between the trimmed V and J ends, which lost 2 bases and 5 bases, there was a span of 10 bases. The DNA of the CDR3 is TGTGCCAGCAGCTTCTGGACAGCCGAGACCCAGTACTTC. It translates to CASSFWTAETQYF.

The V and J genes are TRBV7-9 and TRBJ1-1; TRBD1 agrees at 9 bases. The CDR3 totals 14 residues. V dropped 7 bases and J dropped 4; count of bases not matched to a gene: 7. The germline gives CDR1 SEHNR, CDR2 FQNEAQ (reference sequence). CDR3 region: CASNKGQGTTEAFF. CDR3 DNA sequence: TGTGCCAGCAACAAAGGACAGGGGACCACTGAAGCTTTCTTT.

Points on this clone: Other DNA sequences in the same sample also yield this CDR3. Written as DNA, the CDR3 is TGCGCCAGTTCGACAGTGAACTCCTACGAGCAGTACTTC. This sequence encodes CASSTVNSYEQYF. The chain couples TRBV5-1 to TRBJ2-7; maybe TRBD1 (5 bases). The CDR3 consists of 13 residues. CDR1 is SGHRS and CDR2 is YFSETQ in the germline V gene. V dropped 8 bases and J dropped 0 bases, with 12 bases sitting between them.

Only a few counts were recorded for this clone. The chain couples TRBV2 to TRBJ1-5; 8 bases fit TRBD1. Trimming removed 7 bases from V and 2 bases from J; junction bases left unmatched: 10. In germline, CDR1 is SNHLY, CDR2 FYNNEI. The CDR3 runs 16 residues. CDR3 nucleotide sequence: TGTGCCAGCACCGCAGAACAGGGGGTTGGCAATCAGCCCCAGCATTTT. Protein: CASTAEQGVGNQPQHF.

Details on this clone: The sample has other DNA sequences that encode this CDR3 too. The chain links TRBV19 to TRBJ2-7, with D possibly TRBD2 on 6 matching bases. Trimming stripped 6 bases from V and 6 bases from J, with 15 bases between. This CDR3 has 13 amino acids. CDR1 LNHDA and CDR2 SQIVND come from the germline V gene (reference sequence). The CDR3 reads CASRGRGTAEQYF. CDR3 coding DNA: TGTGCCAGTAGAGGGCGGGGCACGGCCGAGCAGTACTTC.

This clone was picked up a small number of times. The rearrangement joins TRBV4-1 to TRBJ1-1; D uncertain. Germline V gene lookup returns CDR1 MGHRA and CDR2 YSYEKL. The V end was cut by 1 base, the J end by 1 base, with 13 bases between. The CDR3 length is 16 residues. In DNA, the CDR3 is TGCGCCAGCAGCCAAGGGTGGTTGCAGGCGAACACTGAAGCTTTCTTT. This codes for CASSQGWLQANTEAFF.

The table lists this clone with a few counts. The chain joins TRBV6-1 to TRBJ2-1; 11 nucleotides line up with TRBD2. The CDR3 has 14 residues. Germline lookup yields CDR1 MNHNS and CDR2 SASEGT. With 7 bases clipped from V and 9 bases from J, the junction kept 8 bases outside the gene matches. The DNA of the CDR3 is TGTGCCAGCACCTTAGCGGGGGGGCGTGGTGAGCAGTTCTTC. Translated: CASTLAGGRGEQFF.

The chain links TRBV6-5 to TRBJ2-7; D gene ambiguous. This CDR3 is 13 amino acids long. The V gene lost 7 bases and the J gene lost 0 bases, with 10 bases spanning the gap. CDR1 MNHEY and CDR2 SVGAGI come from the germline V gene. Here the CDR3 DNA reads TGTGCCAGCACCCCGGACGGCTCCTACGAGCAGTACTTC. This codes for CASTPDGSYEQYF.

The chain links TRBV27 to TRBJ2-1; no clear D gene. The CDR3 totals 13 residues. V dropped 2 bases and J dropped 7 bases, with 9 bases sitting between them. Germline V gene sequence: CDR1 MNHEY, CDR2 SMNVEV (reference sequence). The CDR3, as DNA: TGTGCCAGCAGTTTAAGTGGGCTTAATGAGCAGTTCTTC. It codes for CASSLSGLNEQFF.

In DNA form, the CDR3 reads TGTGCCAGTAGTTTAGGTACAGGGAGAACTGAAGCTTTCTTT. It yields the protein CASSLGTGRTEAFF. The chain joins TRBV19 to TRBJ1-1, with a possible D match to TRBD1 (6 bases). Germline values: CDR1 LNHDA, CDR2 SQIVND (reference sequence). The CDR3 sequence is 14 residues long. Trimming removed 5 bases at V and 5 bases at J, with 15 bases between. Using reference TRBV19 and TRBJ1-1 for the parts outside the CDR3, the full variable domain is DGGITQSPKYLFRKEGQNVTLSCEQNLNHDAMYWYRQDPGQGLRLIYYSQIVNDFQKGDIAEGYSVSREKKESFPLTVTSAQKNPTAFYLCASSLGTGRTEAFFGQGTRLTVV.

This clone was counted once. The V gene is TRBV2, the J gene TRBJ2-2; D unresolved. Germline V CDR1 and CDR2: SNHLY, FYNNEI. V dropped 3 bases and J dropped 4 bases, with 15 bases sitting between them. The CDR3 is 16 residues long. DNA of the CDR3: TGTGCCAGCAGTGAGGATAGAAGCAGCTTCACCGGGGAGCTGTTTTTT. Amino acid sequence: CASSEDRSSFTGELFF.